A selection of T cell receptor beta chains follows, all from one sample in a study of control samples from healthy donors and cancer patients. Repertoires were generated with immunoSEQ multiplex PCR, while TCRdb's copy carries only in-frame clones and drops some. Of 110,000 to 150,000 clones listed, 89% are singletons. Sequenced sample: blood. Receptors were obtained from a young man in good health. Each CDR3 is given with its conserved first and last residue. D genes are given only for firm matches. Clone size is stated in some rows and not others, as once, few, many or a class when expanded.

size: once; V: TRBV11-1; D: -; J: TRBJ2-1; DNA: TGTGCCAGCAGCTTAGGGACAGTCGATGAGCAGTTCTTC; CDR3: CASSLGTVDEQFF
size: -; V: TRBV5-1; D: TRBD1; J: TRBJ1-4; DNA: TGCGCCAGCTCAGACAGGGCGACTAATGAAAAACTGTTTTTT; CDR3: CASSDRATNEKLFF
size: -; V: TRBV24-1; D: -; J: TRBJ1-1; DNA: TGTGCCACCAGGAGTGACGGGAACACTGAAGCTTTCTTT; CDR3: CATRSDGNTEAFF
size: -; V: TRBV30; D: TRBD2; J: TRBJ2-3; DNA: TGTGCCTGGAGTGTACTTGGACTAGCGGCGAGCACAGATACGCAGTATTTT; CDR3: CAWSVLGLAASTDTQYF
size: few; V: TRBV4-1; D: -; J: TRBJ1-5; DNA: TGCGCCAGCAGCCAAGAAAACAGCAATCAGCCCCAGCATTTT; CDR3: CASSQENSNQPQHF
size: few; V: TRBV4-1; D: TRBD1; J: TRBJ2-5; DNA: TGCGCCAGCAGCCAAGACAGGGGGCTCTCGGGAGAGACCCAGTACTTC; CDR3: CASSQDRGLSGETQYF
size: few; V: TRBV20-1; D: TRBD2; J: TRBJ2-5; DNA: TGCAGTGCTAGTTCGGGGGGGGCCCTCCAAGAGACCCAGTACTTC; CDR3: CSASSGGALQETQYF
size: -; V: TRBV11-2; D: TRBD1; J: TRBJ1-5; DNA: TGTGCCAGCAGCTTAGATCGACAGGGCTACCAGCATTTT; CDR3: CASSLDRQGYQHF
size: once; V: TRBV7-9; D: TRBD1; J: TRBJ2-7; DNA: TGTGCCAGCAGCTTGGACAGGTGGGCATACGAGCAGTACTTC; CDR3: CASSLDRWAYEQYF
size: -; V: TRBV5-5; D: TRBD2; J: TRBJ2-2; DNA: TGTGCCAGCAGCCCAGCGGGGGGTACCGGGGAGCTGTTTTTT; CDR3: CASSPAGGTGELFF
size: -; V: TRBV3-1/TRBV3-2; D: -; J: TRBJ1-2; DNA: TGTGCCAGCAGCCAAGGCGGGACCGGGGGGATCTATGGCTACACCTTC; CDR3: CASSQGGTGGIYGYTF
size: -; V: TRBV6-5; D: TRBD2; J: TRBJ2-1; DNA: TGTGCCAGCACCCAGGAGGTAGCGGGGCACAATGAGCAGTTCTTC; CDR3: CASTQEVAGHNEQFF
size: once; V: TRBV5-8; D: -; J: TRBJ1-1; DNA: TGTGCCAGCAGCTTGTATTTTTCGACAGGAGATCTGAACACTGAAGCTTTCTTT; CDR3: CASSLYFSTGDLNTEAFF
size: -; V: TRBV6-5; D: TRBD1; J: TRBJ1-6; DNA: TGTGCCAGCAGTTGGGTGGGACAGCTCTATAATTCACCCCTCCACTTT; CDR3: CASSWVGQLYNSPLHF
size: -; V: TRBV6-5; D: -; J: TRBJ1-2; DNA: TGTGCCAGCAGTTCCGGACGGACCTATGGCTACACCTTC; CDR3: CASSSGRTYGYTF
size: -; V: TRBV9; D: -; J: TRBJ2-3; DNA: TGTGCCAGCAGCGACATGTTAGGCGTCAAGGCTACGCAGTATTTT; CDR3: CASSDMLGVKATQYF
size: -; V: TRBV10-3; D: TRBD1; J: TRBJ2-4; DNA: TGTGCCATCAGTGCCGCGGGACAGGGGAACAAAAACATTCAGTACTTC; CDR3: CAISAAGQGNKNIQYF
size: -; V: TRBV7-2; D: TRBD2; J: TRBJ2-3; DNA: TGTGCCAGCAGCCTTCTCGGGGCGGGGGGTAGCACAGATACGCAGTATTTT; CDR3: CASSLLGAGGSTDTQYF
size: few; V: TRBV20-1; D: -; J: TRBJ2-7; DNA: TGCAGTGCTCTACAGGCTTACGAGCAGTACTTC; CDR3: CSALQAYEQYF
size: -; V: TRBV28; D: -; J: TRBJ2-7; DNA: TGTGCCAGCAGTTTTGGCCCCGGACCCACTTACGAGCAGTACTTC; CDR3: CASSFGPGPTYEQYF
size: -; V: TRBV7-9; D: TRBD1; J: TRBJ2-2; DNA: TGTGCCAGCAGCCCACCCGGACAGGGGGGCGCCGGGGAGCTGTTTTTT; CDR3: CASSPPGQGGAGELFF
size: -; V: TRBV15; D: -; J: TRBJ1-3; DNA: TGTGCCACCAGCAGAGATCGGGCTACGGTGGGAAACACCATATATTTT; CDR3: CATSRDRATVGNTIYF
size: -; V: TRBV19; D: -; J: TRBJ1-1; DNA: TGTGCCAGCAGCGGTTACATCACCGAGAACACTGAAGCTTTCTTT; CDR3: CASSGYITENTEAFF
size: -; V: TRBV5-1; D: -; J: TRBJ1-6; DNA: TGCGCCAGCAGCAGCAAACAGGGAGACTATAATTCACCCCTCCACTTT; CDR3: CASSSKQGDYNSPLHF
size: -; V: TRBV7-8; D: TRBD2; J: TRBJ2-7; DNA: TGTGCCAGCAGTCCTGACTGGCCAGCGGGGGTCTACGAGCAGTACTTC; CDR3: CASSPDWPAGVYEQYF
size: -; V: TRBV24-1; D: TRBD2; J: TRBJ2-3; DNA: TGTGCCACCAGTGATTTGCGCGCGGGAGTGGTGGGAGATACGCAGTATTTT; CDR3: CATSDLRAGVVGDTQYF
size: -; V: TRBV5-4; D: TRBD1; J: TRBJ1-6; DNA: TGTGCCAGCAGGACAGGGAGCTCCTATAATTCACCCCTCCACTTT; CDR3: CASRTGSSYNSPLHF
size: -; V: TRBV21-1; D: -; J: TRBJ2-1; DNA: TGTGCCAGCAACAAGGGAGGCCCTGGCTCCTACAATGAGCAGTTCTTC; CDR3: CASNKGGPGSYNEQFF
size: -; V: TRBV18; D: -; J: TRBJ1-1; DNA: TGTGCCAGCTCACGGAGAGAATACAGGGAGATGGCTTTCTTT; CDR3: CASSRREYREMAFF
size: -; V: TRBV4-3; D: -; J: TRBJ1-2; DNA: TGCGCCAGCAGCCAAGATTCGAAGGGGAACCCGAGGTTGGGGGGCTACACCTTC; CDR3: CASSQDSKGNPRLGGYTF
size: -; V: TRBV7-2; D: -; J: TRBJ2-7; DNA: TGTGCCAGCAGCCCTCCCGGCAGGGACCCCTACGAGCAGTACTTC; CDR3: CASSPPGRDPYEQYF
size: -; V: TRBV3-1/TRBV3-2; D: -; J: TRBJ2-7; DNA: TGTGCCAGCAGCCAAGCGGGGGGCCCCTCCTACGAGCAGTACTTC; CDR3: CASSQAGGPSYEQYF
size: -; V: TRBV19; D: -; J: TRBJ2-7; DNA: TGTGCCAGTAGTATGGCGGCTAGCGATTACGAGCAGTACTTC; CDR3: CASSMAASDYEQYF
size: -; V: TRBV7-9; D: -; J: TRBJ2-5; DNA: TGTGCCAGCAGCTTCGGCGTCGCAGTCACTCAAGAGACCCAGTACTTC; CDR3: CASSFGVAVTQETQYF
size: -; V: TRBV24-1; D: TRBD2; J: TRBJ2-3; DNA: TGTGCCACCAGTGACCCGGGAGCGGGAGAGTTAGATACGCAGTATTTT; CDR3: CATSDPGAGELDTQYF
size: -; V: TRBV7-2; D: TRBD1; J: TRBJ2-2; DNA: TGTGCCAGCAGCCTCCGGACAGGGGGCGTCGGGGAGCTGTTTTTT; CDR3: CASSLRTGGVGELFF
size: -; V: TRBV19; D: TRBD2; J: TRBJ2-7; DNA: TGTGCCAGTAAAGGGAAGGTAGCGGGACTCTACGAGCAGTACTTC; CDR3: CASKGKVAGLYEQYF
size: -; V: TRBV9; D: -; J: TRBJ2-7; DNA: TGTGCCAGCGGGGGGACCAACTACGAGCAGTACTTC; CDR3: CASGGTNYEQYF
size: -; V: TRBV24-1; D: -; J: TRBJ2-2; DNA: TGTGCCACCAGTGATTTGCGAGGGGGAGACACCGGGGAGCTGTTTTTT; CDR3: CATSDLRGGDTGELFF
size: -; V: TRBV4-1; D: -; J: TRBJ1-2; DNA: TGCGCCAGCGGGAGCCAGACAAACTATGGCTACACCTTC; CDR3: CASGSQTNYGYTF
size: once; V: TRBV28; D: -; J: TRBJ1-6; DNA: TGTGCCAGCAGTTTACACAGGGCCCCAAGTCTAATCCACTTT; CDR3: CASSLHRAPSLIHF
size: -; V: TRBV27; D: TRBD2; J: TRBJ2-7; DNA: TGTGCCAGCAGATCCCTTAGCGGGGGGACCTACGAGCAGTACTTC; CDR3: CASRSLSGGTYEQYF
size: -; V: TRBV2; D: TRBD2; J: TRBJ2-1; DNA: TGTGCCAGCTGGGGGAGCGGGAGAAATGAGCAGTTCTTC; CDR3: CASWGSGRNEQFF
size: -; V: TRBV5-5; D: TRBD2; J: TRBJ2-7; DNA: TGTGCCAGCAGCTTGGGTACTAGCGGTTCCTACGAGCAGTACTTC; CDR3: CASSLGTSGSYEQYF
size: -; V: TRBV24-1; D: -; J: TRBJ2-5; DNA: TGTGCCACCAGTGACTCCAATGACTACCAAGAGACCCAGTACTTC; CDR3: CATSDSNDYQETQYF
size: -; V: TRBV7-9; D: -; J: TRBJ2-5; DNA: TGTGCCAGCAGGTCGACCGGGACATCTTACCAAGAGACCCAGTACTTC; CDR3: CASRSTGTSYQETQYF